This T cell receptor beta chain came from a study of T cell changes during pregnancy in multiple sclerosis. Sequencing was performed with immunoSEQ multiplex PCR; in TCRdb, only in-frame clones are kept and a portion is missing. The sample holds about 94,000 clones, 90% to 95% seen once. This CDR3 has 15 amino acids. Germline loops: CDR1 SGHVS, CDR2 FNYEAQ. Trimming removed 5 bases at V and 3 bases at J, with 13 bases between. The sequence was obtained from a female donor with multiple sclerosis, enrolled in a pregnancy study. This sample comprised peripheral blood, obtained in the third trimester of pregnancy. The chain carries TRBV7-6 and TRBJ2-2; D possibly corresponds to TRBD2 (6 bases). The CDR3 protein is CASSLTSWHTGELFF. In DNA, the CDR3 is TGTGCCAGCAGCCTAACTAGCTGGCACACCGGGGAGCTGTTTTTT.